This T cell receptor (beta chain) appears in the sequencing data of a study of cytomegalovirus exposure and HLA in healthy donors (dated by TCRdb to 2017 to 2019). A note on the overall study: According to an earlier analysis of 587 of the donors, roughly 180 million T cells yielded 120 million or so unique TCR beta sequences and more than 250 Gb of sequence data. An early release covering roughly 580 HLA-typed donors comprised about 300 gigabases of sequencing data and around 80 million unique TCR sequences. Among the approximately 420 genotyped donors, under 90% belonged to the genetic ancestry cluster associated with self-reported Caucasian donors. The aim of the study was to test whether cataloging public T cell receptors could identify signatures of past pathogen exposure. The study used immunosequencing to profile the T cell repertoires of 670 or so subjects and linked those repertoires to cytomegalovirus serostatus. Along with the approximately 620-subject first cohort, a separate validation cohort of over a hundred different subjects was used. To predict cytomegalovirus infection status, the study combined high-throughput TCR immunosequencing, statistical association of individual TCRs with disease status, and machine learning. A later analysis re-analyzed previously published TCR beta repertoires from about 600 donors and added high-resolution HLA genotyping to study TCR occurrence patterns. The later analysis used no new phenotypic data to find candidate immune exposures, relying instead on TCR beta sequences and their occurrence across donors. An earlier analysis of 500 to 650 of the donors applied high-throughput TCR beta sequencing to assess whether each TCR beta V gene segment acted as functional or pseudogenic. Donor age, sex, ethnicity and CMV serostatus were compiled alongside the repertoire data. A later genetic analysis used genome-wide SNP genotypes for about 65% of the 666 donors, treating that subset as a discovery cohort. Every discovery cohort repertoire had been produced on one sequencing platform. HLA typing covered class I and class II loci at four-digit resolution. The number of donors typed differed by locus, with about 629-630 for A, B, C, DRB1 and DQB1, around 500 for DQA1, 606 for DPA1, and over 400 for DPB1. Roughly five DR-DQ haplotypes were treated as single units for association and clustering because of strong linkage in the cohort. Among around 400 genotyped donors of the cohort, an average of 235,054 unique TCR beta nucleotide sequences were sequenced per donor, about a sixth of them non-productive.

The trim is 10 bases for V and 4 bases for J, with a gap of 10 bases between the germline ends. From the cysteine up to the phenylalanine, the CDR3 has a length of 11 residues. The only DNA kept is the CDR3, 33 bases in frame from the first base. Based on the germline V gene, the CDR1 and CDR2 sequences are MNHEY and SVGAGI. The cohort consisted of fewer than 700 healthy bone marrow donors. Cohort members were all nominally healthy when sampled, although unrecorded immune exposures were likely present. The donor was CMV seronegative and belonged to the group of 320 or so seronegative cohort members. A peripheral blood sample was provided by each donor, and peripheral blood mononuclear cells were used for TCR beta sequencing. The Qiagen DNeasy Blood Extraction Kit was used to extract genomic DNA from the blood cell samples. Paper-wide results and their limitations: The presence/absence analyses assumed that sequencing depth was roughly uniform across donors, and that assumption may not be true. According to a later genetic analysis, donors in an Asian-associated ancestry cluster had fewer N-insertions in productive TCRs than the approximately 650-donor mean. Because some donors lacked HLA typing at each locus, the association tests relied only on the typed subset. A further reported finding was that TCR beta sequences accurately predicted the HLA-A and HLA-B alleles for most subjects in the first cohort. V-gene and J-gene trimming of TCR beta chains was associated with a missense DCLRE1C variant in a later genetic analysis, and the association was replicated in an independent cohort. Most TCR sequences were seen in very few donors, while some public TCRs were found in many individuals. Broadly in line with IMGT annotations, most TCR beta V segments showed up in productive rearrangements about 90% or about 30% of the time in an earlier analysis of 587 of the donors. Correlated functional status among segregating V segments might reflect linkage disequilibrium, but an unknown experimental factor could not be ruled out. The only immune exposure information available for the cohort was CMV serostatus. This cohort had only TCR beta chains sequenced, and the lack of alpha or paired-chain data limited which features could be detected. Roughly 17 rarely observed V segments, including chromosome 9 orphons, were excluded from the earlier analysis of approximately 600 of the donors because counts were too low. A few of the identified cytomegalovirus-associated TCR beta chains were confirmed in vitro to be specific for cytomegalovirus antigens. Because the 87-base-pair reads could not distinguish some IMGT-functional V segments, including TRBV6-2 and TRBV6-3, those segments were excluded. At a false discovery rate of 0.05, a later analysis linked roughly 17,000 TCR beta sequences to specific HLA alleles. In the study, around 160 TCR beta chains were listed as associated with cytomegalovirus. In a later analysis, the rate of TCR association differed among HLA loci, with DRB1 alleles having the most associated TCRs and HLA-C alleles having the fewest. The authors suggested that the approach could potentially be generalized to other disease states and immunological phenotypes. When HLA alleles, especially DR and DQ, strongly co-occurred, attributing TCR associations to individual alleles was difficult. In a later analysis, most CMV-associated TCR beta chains were found to appear HLA-restricted, with HLA associations seemingly driven largely by CMV exposure. A cluster of highly shared sequence variants was judged likely to be a technical artifact of the sequencing pipeline. Cytomegalovirus status was reported to be diagnosed by the classifier with high specificity and sensitivity in both the original and validation cohorts. Several of the top co-occurrence clusters appeared to be linked to parvovirus B19, influenza, CMV and Epstein-Barr virus, according to a later analysis. A later analysis found that HLA-associated TCR beta chains were more clonally expanded and had lower generation probabilities than equally common non-associated chains.

Libraries came from the immunoSEQ multiplex PCR assay. For the multiplex PCR, a mixture combining 60 forward primers for TCR Vbeta segments and 13 reverse primers for TCR Jbeta segments was used. The CDR3 region of rearranged TCR beta genes was amplified from genomic DNA by a multiplex PCR assay. The amplified TCR beta libraries were sequenced on the Illumina HiSeq System as 87-base-pair reads. On the authors' methods: A later analysis counted 65 million to 90 million unique TCR beta chains across the 650 to 800 repertoires, and 10 million to 12 million of these chains were shared by at least two donors. To remove PCR and sequencing errors, raw reads were error-corrected and collapsed into unique sequences using a nearest-neighbor algorithm that merged closely related sequences. To assign V, D and J gene segments, CDR3 sequences were aligned to IMGT reference sequences. For a sequence to be retained, a match of at least six nucleotides was required to both a V gene segment and a J gene segment. Rearrangements were called productive when the CDR3 lacked stop codons and stayed in frame with V and J; all others were non-productive. Following IMGT convention, CDR3 was defined as the stretch from the second conserved V-encoded cysteine up to the conserved J-encoded phenylalanine. The earlier analysis of 500 to 600 of the donors excluded sequences that lacked an unambiguous match to a single V gene segment. In an earlier analysis of 587 of the donors, V segments were called functional above 56.7% productive rearrangements and were called segregating when the between-donor standard deviation exceeded 5%. To diagnose cytomegalovirus status from the catalog of TCR beta chain sequences, a statistical classification framework was built. V and J gene assignment, in a later analysis, came from comparing TCR nucleotide sequences with IMGT/GENE-DB human TR gene sequences. The TCRdist pipeline was used in a later analysis to assign CDR3 sequences and most-parsimonious VDJ recombination scenarios. A later analysis defined each TCR beta chain by its CDR3 amino acid sequence plus V-gene family, and excluded reads lacking a unique V-gene family. A later analysis removed roughly 590 highly shared, low-generation-probability nucleotide sequences to deal with suspected cross-contamination and a sequencing artifact. In a later analysis, a clonal expansion index for each public chain was calculated from normalized within-repertoire ranks of inferred template counts. Generation probabilities in a later analysis came from a VDJ recombination model fitted to out-of-frame rearrangements, and those results were checked against IGoR. A later analysis scored TCR-TCR, TCR-HLA and TCR-CMV co-occurrence with hypergeometric tests, applying a repertoire-size bias correction to TCR pairs. To estimate false discovery rates, a later analysis permuted the HLA or CMV assignments 20 times. A later analysis grouped co-occurring TCRs with DBSCAN, adding TCRdist sequence similarity when clustering within HLA-allele-positive subsets. For co-occurrence clustering, repertoires with fewer than 30,000 or more than 120,000 public chains were excluded, along with a handful of repertoires with anomalous nucleotide sharing. TCRdb stores this immuneACCESS table with in-frame sequences only. Part of the clones is absent; in the studies checked, under half of the shortfall reflects unresolved V genes, and no reason is known for the rest. V and J calls and clone size follow that table, whereas D and trimming were derived from the DNA. The sample table contains 150,000 to 200,000 clones; only one count was recorded for roughly 87% of them. The ten largest clonotypes hold more than 1.5% of the sample.

Remarks on this clone: Its cognate antigen has yet to be identified. Per-base quality was not reported, and no clone a single base away is much larger than it.

The sequence joins TRBV6-5 to TRBJ1-1, with the D segment identity uncertain. The sequenced sample consisted of PBMCs. The TCR comes from a man in his fifties in good health and CMV-seronegative. The nucleotide sequence reads as follows: TGTGCCACCGGGAGTGTCACTGAAGCTTTCTTT. This is translated as CATGSVTEAFF.